Listed below are T cell receptor beta chains from one sample, sequenced in a study of T cells after yellow fever vaccination. Via MiXCR, TCRdb re-called the 5' RACE reads, giving one row per CDR3 protein. The sample lists hundreds of thousands of distinct CDR3 sequences; under 20% were seen once. The starting material was PBMCs, obtained before the yellow fever booster vaccination. The receptor set was obtained from a man aged 18 to 30 who received the YFV17D yellow fever vaccine. CDR3s leave out the opening cysteine and the closing phenylalanine or tryptophan. Fields, in order: V gene, clone size, J gene, CDR3 protein. Not all rows give a size; the values are once, few, many and, for expanded clones, a class.

v_gene: TRBV7-9
abundance: many
j_gene: TRBJ1-3
CDR3aa: ASSTGGSGNTIY

v_gene: TRBV20-1
abundance: few
j_gene: TRBJ1-3
CDR3aa: SARARTGNTIY

v_gene: TRBV11-3
abundance: .
j_gene: TRBJ1-1
CDR3aa: ASSARGGGTEAF

v_gene: TRBV7-8
abundance: .
j_gene: TRBJ1-2
CDR3aa: ASSLGTASNYGYT

v_gene: TRBV5-6
abundance: few
j_gene: TRBJ2-7
CDR3aa: ASSLAPRTAPYEQY

v_gene: TRBV6-2/TRBV6-3
abundance: few
j_gene: TRBJ1-1
CDR3aa: ASSYSLTNTEAF

v_gene: TRBV6-2/TRBV6-3
abundance: .
j_gene: TRBJ2-1
CDR3aa: ASSYSVRVGNEQF

v_gene: TRBV10-2
abundance: few
j_gene: TRBJ2-2
CDR3aa: ASSGLAGELTGELF

v_gene: TRBV7-2
abundance: .
j_gene: TRBJ2-1
CDR3aa: ASSLVVLLYNEQF

v_gene: TRBV7-9
abundance: .
j_gene: TRBJ1-4
CDR3aa: ASSFGLGEGEKLF

v_gene: TRBV12-5
abundance: many
j_gene: TRBJ2-3
CDR3aa: ASGKRTDTQY

v_gene: TRBV4-3
abundance: .
j_gene: TRBJ1-4
CDR3aa: ASSQDFGGSEKLF

v_gene: TRBV12-3/TRBV12-4
abundance: few
j_gene: TRBJ1-3
CDR3aa: ASTLWGAGNTIY

v_gene: TRBV4-3
abundance: .
j_gene: TRBJ2-3
CDR3aa: ASSQEHRGSDTQY

v_gene: TRBV7-9
abundance: .
j_gene: TRBJ1-4
CDR3aa: ASSPGREHEKLF

v_gene: TRBV25-1
abundance: .
j_gene: TRBJ2-1
CDR3aa: ASSVAGLAKVEQF